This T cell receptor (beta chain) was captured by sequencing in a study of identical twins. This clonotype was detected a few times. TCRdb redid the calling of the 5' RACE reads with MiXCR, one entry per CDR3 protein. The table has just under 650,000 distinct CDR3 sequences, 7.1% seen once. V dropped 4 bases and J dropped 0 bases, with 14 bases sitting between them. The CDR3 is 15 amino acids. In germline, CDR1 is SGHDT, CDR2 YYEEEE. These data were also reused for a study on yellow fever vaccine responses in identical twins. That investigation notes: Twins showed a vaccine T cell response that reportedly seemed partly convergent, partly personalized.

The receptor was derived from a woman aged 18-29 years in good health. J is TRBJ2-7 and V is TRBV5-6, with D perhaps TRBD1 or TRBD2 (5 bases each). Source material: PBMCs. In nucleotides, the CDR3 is TGTGCCAGCAGCGGAAGGGACCGGAGCTCCTACGAGCAGTACTTC. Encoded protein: CASSGRDRSSYEQYF.